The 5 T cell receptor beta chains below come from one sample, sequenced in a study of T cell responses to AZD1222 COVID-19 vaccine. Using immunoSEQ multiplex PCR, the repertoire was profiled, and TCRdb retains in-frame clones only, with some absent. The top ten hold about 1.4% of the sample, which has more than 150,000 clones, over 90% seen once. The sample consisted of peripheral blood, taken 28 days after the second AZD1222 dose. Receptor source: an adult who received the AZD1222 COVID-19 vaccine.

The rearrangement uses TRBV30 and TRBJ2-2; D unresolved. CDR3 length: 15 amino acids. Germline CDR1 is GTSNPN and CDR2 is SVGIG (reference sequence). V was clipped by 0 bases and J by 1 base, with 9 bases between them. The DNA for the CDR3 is TGTGCCTGGAGTGTAATAGAATTGAACACCGGGGAGCTGTTTTTT. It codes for CAWSVIELNTGELFF.

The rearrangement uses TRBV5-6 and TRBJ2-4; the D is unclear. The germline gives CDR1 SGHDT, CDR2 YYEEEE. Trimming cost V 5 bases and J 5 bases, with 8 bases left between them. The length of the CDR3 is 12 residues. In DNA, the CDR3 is TGTGCCAGCAGTACCGGACAAAACATTCAGTACTTC. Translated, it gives CASSTGQNIQYF.

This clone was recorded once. For the CDR3, the DNA is TGCGCCAGCAGTCCCGGGACAGGGGGCGCGGGGGAAAAACTGTTTTTT. Translated: CASSPGTGGAGEKLFF. The chain is built from TRBV5-1 and TRBJ1-4; 12 bases are a match to TRBD1. CDR1 SGHRS and CDR2 YFSETQ come from the germline V gene. The V and J ends lost 5 bases and 8 bases, in that order; junction bases with no gene match: 10. This CDR3 contains 16 residues.

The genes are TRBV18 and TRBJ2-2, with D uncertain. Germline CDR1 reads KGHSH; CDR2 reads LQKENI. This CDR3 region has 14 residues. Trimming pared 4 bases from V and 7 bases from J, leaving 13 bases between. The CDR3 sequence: CASSLTVPIGELFF. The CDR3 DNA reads TGTGCCAGCTCACTTACGGTGCCCATCGGGGAGCTGTTTTTT. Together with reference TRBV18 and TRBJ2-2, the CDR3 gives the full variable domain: NAGVMQNPRHLVRRRGQEARLRCSPMKGHSHVYWYRQLPEEGLKFMVYLQKENIIDESGMPKERFSAEFPKEGPSILRIQQVVRGDSAAYFCASSLTVPIGELFFGEGSRLTVL.

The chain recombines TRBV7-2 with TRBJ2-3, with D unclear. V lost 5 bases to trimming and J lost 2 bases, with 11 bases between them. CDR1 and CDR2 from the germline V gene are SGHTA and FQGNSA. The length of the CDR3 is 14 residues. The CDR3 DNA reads TGTGCCAGCAGCCCCGACCCGAACACAGATACGCAGTATTTT. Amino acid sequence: CASSPDPNTDTQYF.